This record concerns one T cell receptor beta chain sequence. Antigen: not known. This sample is drawn from a study of T cells in localized non-small cell lung cancer. Study-wide points: Researchers found a median about 53 of the top 100 tumor clones in adjacent lung. Exceeding tumor, uninvolved adjacent lung had the highest T cell clonality. Among blood samples, higher T cell density accompanied longer overall survival.

The length of the CDR3 is 18 residues. Generated by immunoSEQ multiplex PCR, the TCRdb table keeps only in-frame clones and is missing some. The sample yields approximately 2,000 clones, around 18% seen once. The clonotype was recovered from a male donor aged 60 or over with stage I lung adenocarcinoma. The chain uses TRBV12-1 and TRBJ2-5; TRBD2 was called by the table and not checked on the DNA. TRBV12-1 is a pseudogene segment. The starting material was lung tumor tissue, obtained before any cancer treatment. CDR3 nucleotides: TGTGCCAGCAGCTTTGGTCTAGCGGGGGGGCAGGTAGGAGAGACCCAGTACTTC. Translated, it gives CASSFGLAGGQVGETQYF.